The T cell receptor (beta chain) under discussion was sequenced for a study of response to subunit inactivated influenza vaccine. TCRdb analysed the RT-PCR reads with MiXCR anew, one entry per CDR3 protein. The sample gives roughly 700,000 distinct CDR3 sequences, around 16% of which show up once; about 9.9% is in the top ten. In germline, CDR1 is WSHSY, CDR2 SAAADI. V lost 3 bases and J 2 bases, leaving 14 bases between the germline ends. This CDR3 is 15 amino acids long. Regarding the study as a whole: Researchers suggested that each seasonal influenza vaccination recruits few new T cells.

This clonotype was observed a handful of times. As yet, its antigen is unknown. The source material was PBMCs from blood, sampled about 13 days after vaccination. The sequence was obtained from a man in his fifties who received an inactivated influenza vaccine. The chain couples TRBV10-2 to TRBJ2-7; either TRBD1 or TRBD2 may supply D (7 bases each). CDR3 DNA: TGCGCCAGCAGTGACAGGGGAGGGGGCCCCTACGAGCAGTACTTC. This codes for CASSDRGGGPYEQYF.